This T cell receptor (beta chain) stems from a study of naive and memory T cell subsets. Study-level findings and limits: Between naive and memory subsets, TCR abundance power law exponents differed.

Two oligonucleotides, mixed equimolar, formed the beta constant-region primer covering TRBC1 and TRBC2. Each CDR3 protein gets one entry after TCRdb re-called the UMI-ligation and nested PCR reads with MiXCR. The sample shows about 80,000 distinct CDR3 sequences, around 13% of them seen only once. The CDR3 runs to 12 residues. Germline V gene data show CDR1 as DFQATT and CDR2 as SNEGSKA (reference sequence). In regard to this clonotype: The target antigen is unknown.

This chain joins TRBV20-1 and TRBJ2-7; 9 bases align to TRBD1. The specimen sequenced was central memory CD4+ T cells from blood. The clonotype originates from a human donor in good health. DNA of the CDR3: TGCAGCACGGGACAGGGCCCCTACGAGCAGTACTTC. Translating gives CSTGQGPYEQYF.